The T cell receptor beta chain described here comes from a study of T cells in Graves' hyperthyroidism and ophthalmopathy. Amplified TCR beta CDR3 regions derived from RNA transcripts. HTBI primers drove first-round RT-PCR of the TCR CDR3. A single record per CDR3 protein comes from TCRdb applying MiXCR to the multiplex PCR reads. This sample has about 300,000 distinct CDR3 sequences, with roughly 14% found just once. This clonotype was observed many times. In patients aged 18 to 65, hyperthyroidism was newly diagnosed, with duration under 2 months. Each diagnosis was grounded in clinical symptoms, serum thyroxine and TRAb, thyroid ultrasound, and orbital computed tomography. CDR3 length: 13 amino acids. Germline V gene data show CDR1 as SGHNT and CDR2 as YENEEA. Trimming cost V 4 bases and J 5 bases; bases outside gene matches: 5.

The sample consisted of blood. This rearrangement joins TRBV11-3 to TRBJ2-7; TRBD2 agrees at 7 bases. This sequence was found in a woman aged 30 to 39 with Graves' hyperthyroidism that later progressed to Graves' ophthalmopathy. The CDR3 nucleotides are TGTGCCAGCAGCTCCGAGGGACTAAACGAGCAGTACTTC. Protein product: CASSSEGLNEQYF.